A single sample gave rise to the 25 T cell receptor beta chains below, sequenced in a study of identical twins. MiXCR, run by TCRdb on the 5' RACE reads, gives a single entry per CDR3 protein. The sample consists of about 790,000 distinct CDR3 sequences, around a sixth of them appearing once. These data were likewise used in another study, on T cells expressing NK-cell markers.

The sample taken for sequencing was PBMCs. These receptors originate from a woman under 30 in good health.

The chain combines TRBV12-3 or TRBV12-4 with TRBJ2-1; D not certain. The CDR3 is 14 amino acids. The V and J ends lost 5 bases and 9 bases respectively, with 17 bases between them. CDR3 sequence reads: CASSQASWAGEQFF. DNA for the CDR3: TGTGCCAGCAGTCAGGCTAGTTGGGCAGGTGAGCAGTTCTTC.

The sample holds a few counts of this clonotype. The V and J genes are TRBV10-2 and TRBJ2-7, with TRBD2 matching over 13 bases. The germline V gene encodes CDR1 WSHSY and CDR2 SAAADI. J lost 4 bases, V lost 6 bases, and 12 bases had no gene match. This CDR3 comprises 17 residues. The CDR3 sequence: CASSEPGLAGMGYEQYF. CDR3 in DNA: TGCGCCAGCAGCGAACCGGGACTAGCGGGGATGGGGTACGAGCAGTACTTC.

The chain recombines TRBV20-1 with TRBJ2-4; maybe TRBD1 (5 bases). CDR3 size: 13 residues. V dropped 5 bases and J dropped 0 bases, with 8 bases sitting between them. Germline V CDR1 and CDR2: DFQATT, SNEGSKA (reference sequence). DNA for the CDR3: TGCAGTGCTGGGGCTTTAGCCAAAAACATTCAGTACTTC. Amino acids: CSAGALAKNIQYF.

This clonotype was recorded at least ten times. V gene TRBV7-9 combines with J gene TRBJ1-1; a possible D gene is TRBD1 (5 bases). Germline assignment: CDR1 SEHNR and CDR2 FQNEAQ (reference sequence). V was cut by 6 bases and J by 7 bases, with 21 bases left in between. This CDR3 spans 15 amino acids. CDR3 coding DNA: TGTGCCAGCAGTTCTAAACTTCAGGGTAAGGGTGAAGCTTTCTTT. Its protein is CASSSKLQGKGEAFF.

This clonotype was recorded at least ten times. The chain links TRBV12-3 or TRBV12-4 to TRBJ1-1; D ambiguous. This CDR3 is 14 amino acids long. V lost 7 bases and J lost 2, with 14 bases in between. Here the CDR3 DNA reads TGTGCCAGCACCCATAGAGCTGAAAACACTGAAGCTTTCTTT. Protein sequence: CASTHRAENTEAFF.

The chain is built from TRBV5-4 and TRBJ2-3; D perhaps matches TRBD2 (7 bases). Germline assignment: CDR1 SGHNT and CDR2 YYREEE (reference sequence). This CDR3 has 18 residues. V lost 4 bases and J 2 bases, leaving 23 bases between the germline ends. CDR3 nucleotide sequence: TGTGCCAGCAGCGGCATAGGGGGGGCGGGACCGTTCACAGATACGCAGTATTTT. Its protein is CASSGIGGAGPFTDTQYF.

The chain employs TRBV7-9 and TRBJ1-1; 8 nucleotides line up with TRBD1. Germline CDR1 reads SEHNR; CDR2 reads FQNEAQ (reference sequence). V gave up 1 base and J gave up 3 bases; unmatched junction bases: 7. The CDR3 spans 16 residues. CDR3 bases: TGTGCCAGCAGCTTAGTCAGGGGGCTGAAGGACACTGAAGCTTTCTTT. Translating it yields CASSLVRGLKDTEAFF.

The chain couples TRBV20-1 to TRBJ2-7, with TRBD1 identical over 9 bases. CDR3 length: 12 amino acids. CDR1 is DFQATT and CDR2 is SNEGSKA in the germline V gene (reference sequence). CDR3 nucleotides: TGCAGCGGTAACAGGGGGCGCGCCGAGCAGTACTTC. It translates to CSGNRGRAEQYF.

This clonotype appeared a few times. The gene calls are TRBV11-2 and TRBJ2-1; 8 bases match TRBD2. The CDR3 covers 15 residues. Germline lookup yields CDR1 SGHAT and CDR2 FQNNGV. V shed 4 bases and J 5 bases; nucleotides not matched to a gene: 7. CDR3: CASSSAGTRNNEQFF. The CDR3 coding sequence is TGTGCCAGCAGCTCCGCCGGGACTAGGAACAATGAGCAGTTCTTC.

The genes are TRBV12-3 or TRBV12-4 and TRBJ1-3; TRBD1 might be the D (6 bases). V lost 6 bases and J 15 bases, leaving 12 bases between the germline ends. This CDR3 has 10 amino acids. The CDR3 nucleotides read TGTGCCAGCAGCGCGGGACACCAATATTTT. Encoded protein: CASSAGHQYF.

Many counts were recorded for this clonotype. V and J are TRBV12-3 or TRBV12-4 and TRBJ2-1; TRBD2 agrees at 13 bases. The CDR3 has 15 residues. The trim removed 7 bases at V and 9 bases at J, leaving 9 bases unmatched. As DNA, the CDR3 is TGTGCCAGCACCCCTGGACTAGCGGGAGACCTTGAGCAGTTCTTC. It specifies CASTPGLAGDLEQFF.

The chain combines TRBV3-1 with TRBJ1-2; 11 bases align to TRBD1. The CDR3 has 17 residues. V was clipped by 6 bases and J by 7 bases; unmatched bases: 16. Germline CDR1 is LGHDT and CDR2 is YNNKEL (reference sequence). Written as DNA, the CDR3 is TGTGCCAGCAGTTTCTTACCGGGACAGGGGGGTTTCGGTGGCTACACCTTC. Protein sequence: CASSFLPGQGGFGGYTF.

V usage is TRBV5-1 and J usage is TRBJ2-7; D unresolved. The CDR3 spans 13 residues. The germline CDR1 and CDR2 sequences are SGHRS and YFSETQ. V was pared by 4 bases and J by 1 base, with 9 bases between. The CDR3 sequence is CASSPEGSYEQYF. DNA for the CDR3: TGCGCCAGCAGCCCCGAAGGTTCCTACGAGCAGTACTTC.

This clonotype appeared a few times. The rearrangement uses TRBV20-1 and TRBJ1-6; 10 nucleotides line up with TRBD1. CDR3 length equals 14 residues. The V gene's germline CDR1 is DFQATT and CDR2 SNEGSKA (reference sequence). Trimming cost V 6 bases and J 9 bases; bases outside gene matches: 8. This chain's CDR3 is CSAGDRGLSSPLHF. The CDR3 bases are TGCAGTGCCGGGGACAGGGGACTGTCTTCACCCCTCCACTTT.

This clonotype showed up just a few times. The J gene is TRBJ2-5, the V gene TRBV20-1, with D tentatively TRBD1 (6 bases). The V end lost 6 bases, the J end lost 5 bases, and 16 bases lay between the germline ends. The length of the CDR3 is 13 residues. Germline values: CDR1 DFQATT, CDR2 SNEGSKA (reference sequence). The CDR3: CSAPSQGSETQYF. For the CDR3, the DNA is TGCAGTGCGCCGTCCCAGGGGAGTGAGACCCAGTACTTC.

The chain joins TRBV10-3 to TRBJ1-2, with D possibly being TRBD1 (6 bases). The CDR3 spans 12 residues. CDR1 is ENHRY and CDR2 is SYGVKD in the germline V gene. V lost 11 bases to trimming and J lost 0 bases, with 10 bases between them. DNA of the CDR3: TGTGCCTCGGGGACACCTAACTATGGCTACACCTTC. Translation: CASGTPNYGYTF.

This clonotype was picked up a small number of times. The chain has TRBV29-1 and TRBJ1-2; the D gene is possibly TRBD1 (6 bases). Trimming took 2 bases from V and 2 from J, leaving 18 bases between them. CDR3 length: 16 amino acids. CDR1 SQVTM and CDR2 ANQGSEA come from the germline V gene. CDR3 in DNA: TGCAGCGTTGAACCACCGGCAGGGGTGGCGAACTATGGCTACACCTTC. Its translation is CSVEPPAGVANYGYTF. The variable domain in full, completed from reference TRBV29-1 and TRBJ1-2, reads SAVISQKPSRDICQRGTSLTIQCQVDSQVTMMFWYRQQPGQSLTLIATANQGSEATYESGFVIDKFPISRPNLTFSTLTVSNMSPEDSSIYLCSVEPPAGVANYGYTFGSGTRLTVV.

This clonotype came up a few times. This chain uses TRBV10-1 with TRBJ2-2, with TRBD1 identical over 7 bases. CDR3 length equals 15 residues. V lost 2 bases, J lost 7 bases, and 7 bases stayed unmatched. CDR1 is WNHNN and CDR2 is SYGVQD in the germline V gene (reference sequence). The CDR3: CASSEGDSIGGELFF. In nucleotides, the CDR3 is TGCGCCAGCAGTGAGGGGGACAGTATAGGCGGGGAGCTGTTTTTT.

The sample holds a few counts of this clonotype. The chain recombines TRBV5-1 with TRBJ2-4, with TRBD1 matching over 8 bases. From germline, CDR1 is SGHRS and CDR2 YFSETQ. V shed 3 bases and J 8 bases; nucleotides not matched to a gene: 1. The CDR3 loop spans 12 amino acids. The CDR3 region has the DNA TGCGCCAGCAGCTCGACAGGGGACATTCAGTACTTC. Amino acids: CASSSTGDIQYF. Complete variable domain (other parts from reference TRBV5-1 and TRBJ2-4): KAGVTQTPRYLIKTRGQQVTLSCSPISGHRSVSWYQQTPGQGLQFLFEYFSETQRNKGNFPGRFSGRQFSNSRSEMNVSTLELGDSALYLCASSSTGDIQYFGAGTRLSVL.

This rearrangement joins TRBV11-2 to TRBJ2-7; a possible D gene is TRBD2 (6 bases). CDR1 SGHAT and CDR2 FQNNGV come from the germline V gene. The CDR3 is 14 amino acids. Deletions cut 0 bases from V and 8 bases from J, with 14 bases between. CDR3 coding DNA: TGTGCCAGCAGCTTAGATCCGGGAGCGGACAAGCAGTACTTC. This codes for CASSLDPGADKQYF.

This chain uses TRBV6-2 or TRBV6-3 with TRBJ2-1, with D tentatively TRBD1 or TRBD2 (6 bases each). Trimming cost V 6 bases and J 4 bases, with 22 bases left between them. Germline V gene sequence: CDR1 MNHEY, CDR2 SVGEGT. This CDR3 region has 17 residues. This chain's CDR3 is CASRPPPGAGRYNEQFF. CDR3 bases: TGTGCCAGCAGACCCCCTCCAGGGGCGGGACGTTACAATGAGCAGTTCTTC.

This clonotype was observed a few times. The rearrangement joins TRBV5-1 to TRBJ2-5, with 7 positions matching TRBD2. Trimming cost V 0 bases and J 4 bases; bases outside gene matches: 9. Germline CDR1 SGHRS, CDR2 YFSETQ. This CDR3 contains 16 residues. The CDR3 nucleotides read TGCGCCAGCAGCTTGGGGAGCGGGAACCTGCGAGAGACCCAGTACTTC. Translating gives CASSLGSGNLRETQYF.

J is TRBJ2-1 and V is TRBV20-1; TRBD1 agrees at 8 bases. V was clipped by 6 bases and J by 8 bases; unmatched bases: 12. This CDR3 is 14 amino acids long. Germline V CDR1 and CDR2: DFQATT, SNEGSKA (reference sequence). The CDR3 coding sequence is TGCAGTGCCCCGACAGGGGCGGATCTCGATGAGCAGTTCTTC. This gives the protein CSAPTGADLDEQFF.

This clonotype was counted between two and nine times. The chain employs TRBV20-1 and TRBJ2-7, with D possibly TRBD2 on 5 matching bases. CDR3 length equals 11 residues. V lost 5 bases, J lost 5 bases, and 10 bases lay in between. Germline assignment: CDR1 DFQATT and CDR2 SNEGSKA (reference sequence). The CDR3 spells CSAPTRNEQYF. In nucleotides, the CDR3 is TGCAGTGCTCCTACTAGAAACGAGCAGTACTTC.

The chain combines TRBV25-1 with TRBJ1-1, with 7 bases lining up with TRBD1. The CDR3 consists of 11 residues. CDR1 and CDR2 (germline): MGHDK, SYGVNS. The V segment lost 3 bases and the J segment 9 bases; nucleotides outside the gene matches: 1. The CDR3 nucleotides read TGTGCCAGCAGTGAGGGACAGCAAGCTTTCTTT. Translating it yields CASSEGQQAFF. Based on the CDR3 plus reference TRBV25-1 and TRBJ1-1, the full variable domain is EADIYQTPRYLVIGTGKKITLECSQTMGHDKMYWYQQDPGMELHLIHYSYGVNSTEKGDLSSESTVSRIRTEHFPLTLESARPSHTSQYLCASSEGQQAFFGQGTRLTVV.